Here is one T cell receptor (beta chain) with its context. Antigen: not known. The data were taken from a study of T-cell memory formation after mild COVID-19. General study results and limits: Several responding clones turned up in pre-infection memory, indicating that cross-reactive memory may have taken part.

TCR alpha and TCR beta cDNA libraries with sample barcodes and UMIs came from 5'RACE using constant-segment primers. TCRdb redid the calling of the 5' RACE reads with MiXCR, one entry per CDR3 protein. The sample yields roughly 200,000 distinct CDR3 sequences, 16% seen once. V dropped 5 bases and J dropped 1; count of bases not matched to a gene: 9. The CDR3 sequence is 16 residues long. Germline V gene data show CDR1 as DFQATT and CDR2 as SNEGSKA (reference sequence). This sequence originates from an adult woman who had mild COVID-19 (a few samples of this study predate the infection). Cell type and time point are not known. J is TRBJ2-4 and V is TRBV20-1; 9 positions agree with TRBD2. Sequenced sample: PBMCs or a T cell subset sorted from them (not recorded which). CDR3 nucleotides: TGCAGTGCTGACTTTGGGACTAGCCTTGCCAAAAACATTCAGTACTTC. This gives the protein CSADFGTSLAKNIQYF.